Listed below are T cell receptor beta chains from one sample, sequenced in a study of control samples from healthy donors and cancer patients. The repertoire was sequenced with immunoSEQ multiplex PCR; TCRdb's copy has only in-frame clones and lacks some. This table has more than 75,000 clones, around three quarters appearing once. The sequencing input was blood. The receptors derive from a woman in her twenties or thirties in good health. CDR3s include the opening cysteine and the closing phenylalanine or tryptophan. Each record gives: clone size, D gene, V gene, J gene, CDR3 protein, CDR3 DNA. The D gene is left open where the match is weak. Some rows have no size entry. The others give once, few or many, or a class for an expanded clone.

-	TRBD2	TRBV6-2/TRBV6-3	TRBJ2-5	CASSLASGGARETQYF	TGTGCCAGCAGTTTGGCTAGCGGGGGGGCAAGGGAGACCCAGTACTTC
-	-	TRBV19	TRBJ1-6	CASSRGGSYNSPLHF	TGTGCCAGTAGTCGTGGAGGCTCCTATAATTCACCCCTCCACTTT
-	-	TRBV2	TRBJ1-4	CASNLGEKLFF	TGTGCCAGCAATTTAGGAGAAAAACTGTTTTTT
once	-	TRBV6-2/TRBV6-3	TRBJ1-2	CASSFGIDYYGYTF	TGTGCCAGCAGTTTTGGGATCGATTACTATGGCTACACCTTC
once	TRBD2	TRBV6-2/TRBV6-3	TRBJ2-3	CASSYSLWDYPTDTQYF	TGTGCCAGCAGTTACTCTTTATGGGACTACCCCACAGATACGCAGTATTTT
few	-	TRBV5-6	TRBJ2-2	CASSRRVQGWAGELFF	TGTGCCAGCAGCCGGAGGGTCCAGGGTTGGGCCGGGGAGCTGTTTTTT
-	TRBD1	TRBV18	TRBJ2-5	CASSPDRGYQETQYF	TGTGCCAGCTCACCAGACAGGGGGTACCAAGAGACCCAGTACTTC
once	-	TRBV18	TRBJ2-2	CASSLKGIRGELFF	TGTGCCAGCTCACTTAAAGGGATACGAGGGGAGCTGTTTTTT
-	-	TRBV3-1/TRBV3-2	TRBJ1-3	CASSQPPPRGSSGNTIYF	TGTGCCAGCAGCCAACCTCCCCCCAGGGGATCGTCTGGAAACACCATATATTTT
-	-	TRBV7-6	TRBJ2-7	CASSLGGAGRPYTSYEQYF	TGTGCCAGCAGCTTAGGGGGGGCAGGGCGACCATATACCTCCTACGAGCAGTACTTC
many	TRBD2	TRBV6-1	TRBJ2-7	CASSEAVAGAYEQYF	TGTGCCAGCAGTGAAGCCGTAGCGGGGGCGTACGAGCAGTACTTC
-	-	TRBV7-2	TRBJ1-5	CASSLRQGTQPQHF	TGTGCCAGCAGCCTTCGACAAGGGACGCAGCCCCAGCATTTT
-	-	TRBV19	TRBJ2-3	CASSTHRDTQYF	TGTGCCAGTAGTACACACAGAGATACGCAGTATTTT
-	TRBD2	TRBV19	TRBJ2-1	CATRTSGGTGEQFF	TGTGCCACCCGGACTAGCGGGGGAACAGGGGAGCAGTTCTTC
-	-	TRBV2	TRBJ2-3	CASSEGHSTDTQYF	TGTGCCAGCAGTGAAGGGCATAGCACAGATACGCAGTATTTT
-	-	TRBV19	TRBJ1-2	CASSIETGFHYGYTF	TGTGCCAGTAGTATAGAGACGGGATTCCACTATGGCTACACCTTC
once	-	TRBV5-1	TRBJ2-6	CASSLGTAGYYSGANVLTF	TGCGCCAGCAGCTTGGGGACGGCAGGGTATTACTCTGGGGCCAACGTCCTGACTTTC
-	TRBD1	TRBV14	TRBJ2-7	CASSQTGTASNEQYF	TGTGCCAGCAGCCAAACCGGGACAGCTTCGAACGAGCAGTACTTC